What follows are 29 T cell receptor beta chains derived from one specimen sequenced in a study of PD-L1 blockade in urothelial cancer. TCRdb's copy holds only in-frame clones and misses some; the assay was immunoSEQ multiplex PCR. The data hold approximately 110,000 clones, with approximately 85% observed a single time. This sample comprised PBMCs, obtained around atezolizumab (anti-PD-L1) treatment. The receptors here all came from a man aged 50-59 years with urothelial cancer.

The genes are TRBV18 and TRBJ2-7, with D possibly TRBD1 on 5 matching bases. CDR1 is KGHSH and CDR2 is LQKENI in the germline V gene. Trimming removed 2 bases at V and 4 bases at J, with 12 bases between. The CDR3 extends over 14 amino acids. CDR3 nucleotides: TGTGCCAGCTCACCAGCAGGGTTTGGGTACGAGCAGTACTTC. It is translated as CASSPAGFGYEQYF.

The J gene is TRBJ2-3, the V gene TRBV7-2; D may be TRBD2 (5 bases). The germline V and J ends were trimmed by 8 bases and 6 bases, with 21 bases remaining between them. CDR1 and CDR2 from the germline V gene are SGHTA and FQGNSA. The CDR3 covers 15 residues. CDR3 region: CASCLALGRTDTQYF. For the CDR3, the DNA is TGTGCCAGCTGTCTAGCTTTAGGCCGGACGGATACGCAGTATTTT.

This clone was counted once. The rearrangement uses TRBV19 and TRBJ2-5, with a tentative D call TRBD2 (5 bases). V lost 3 bases and J lost 5, with 10 bases in between. Germline values: CDR1 LNHDA, CDR2 SQIVND (reference sequence). CDR3 length: 13 residues. This chain's CDR3 is CASSISVGETQYF. The DNA of the CDR3 is TGTGCCAGTAGTATTAGCGTTGGGGAGACCCAGTACTTC.

The genes are TRBV10-2 and TRBJ2-7; the D gene is possibly TRBD2 (6 bases). This CDR3 spans 12 amino acids. Germline lookup yields CDR1 WSHSY and CDR2 SAAADI. Trimming stripped 8 bases from V and 1 base from J, with 9 bases between. Here the CDR3 reads CASGGLSYEQYF. Here the CDR3 DNA reads TGCGCCAGCGGTGGACTATCCTACGAGCAGTACTTC.

This chain joins TRBV11-2 and TRBJ2-7; D uncertain. Germline values: CDR1 SGHAT, CDR2 FQNNGV. CDR3 length equals 15 residues. Trimming cost V 0 bases and J 4 bases, with 13 bases left between them. The CDR3 region has the DNA TGTGCCAGCAGCTTAGATCGCCCCACAACGTACGAGCAGTACTTC. It translates to CASSLDRPTTYEQYF.

The gene calls are TRBV11-3 and TRBJ1-1, with D perhaps TRBD1 (6 bases). Germline lookup yields CDR1 SGHNT and CDR2 YENEEA. Trimming took 5 bases from V and 6 from J, leaving 13 bases between them. This CDR3 is built from 13 residues. The CDR3 nucleotides read TGTGCCAGCAGCGCGATCAGGGGATCTGAAGCTTTCTTT. This gives the protein CASSAIRGSEAFF.

This sequence joins TRBV21-1 and TRBJ2-1; the DNA was not compared with TRBD2, the D call given in the table. TRBV21-1 is flagged as a pseudogene. This CDR3 comprises 21 residues. The CDR3 region has the DNA TGTGCCAGCAGCGCTATGATCGGACGACTAGCGGGACTGGTGTCCTACAATGAGCAGTTCTTC. Translation: CASSAMIGRLAGLVSYNEQFF.

The genes are TRBV5-1 and TRBJ2-3; TRBD2 matches 12 bases. The CDR3 is made up of 16 amino acids. J lost 5 bases, V lost 7 bases, and 11 bases had no gene match. Germline values: CDR1 SGHRS, CDR2 YFSETQ. For the CDR3, the DNA is TGCGCCAGCCGGACTAGCGGGATGGGTTTCGTAGATACGCAGTATTTT. The encoded protein is CASRTSGMGFVDTQYF. Using reference TRBV5-1 and TRBJ2-3 for the parts outside the CDR3, the full variable domain is KAGVTQTPRYLIKTRGQQVTLSCSPISGHRSVSWYQQTPGQGLQFLFEYFSETQRNKGNFPGRFSGRQFSNSRSEMNVSTLELGDSALYLCASRTSGMGFVDTQYFGPGTRLTVL.

The chain has TRBV7-8 and TRBJ1-2; the D is unclear. Germline V gene lookup returns CDR1 SGHVS and CDR2 FQNEAQ. Trimming removed 5 bases from V and 1 base from J, with 11 bases in between. The length of the CDR3 is 14 residues. This chain's CDR3 is CASSPAEFNYGYTF. CDR3 sequence (DNA): TGTGCCAGCAGCCCCGCGGAATTTAACTATGGCTACACCTTC. Based on the CDR3 plus reference TRBV7-8 and TRBJ1-2, the full variable domain is GAGVSQSPRYKVAKRGQDVALRCDPISGHVSLFWYQQALGQGPEFLTYFQNEAQLDKSGLPSDRFFAERPEGSVSTLKIQRTQQEDSAVYLCASSPAEFNYGYTFGSGTRLTVV.

The genes are TRBV9 and TRBJ2-1; TRBD2 matches at 7 bases. The V and J ends lost 4 bases and 0 bases, in that order; junction bases with no gene match: 10. This CDR3 comprises 17 residues. Germline V gene data show CDR1 as SGDLS and CDR2 as YYNGEE. The CDR3 bases are TGTGCCAGCAGCCCCTCAGCCCTAGCGGCCTCCTACAATGAGCAGTTCTTC. Protein sequence: CASSPSALAASYNEQFF. The entire variable domain, with the rest obtained from reference TRBV9 and TRBJ2-1, is as follows: DSGVTQTPKHLITATGQRVTLRCSPRSGDLSVYWYQQSLDQGLQFLIQYYNGEERAKGNILERFSAQQFPDLHSELNLSSLELGDSALYFCASSPSALAASYNEQFFGPGTRLTVL.

The chain links TRBV7-2 to TRBJ2-1, with 12 bases aligning to TRBD2. The CDR3 runs 15 residues. Germline V gene sequence: CDR1 SGHTA, CDR2 FQGNSA. J lost 7 bases, V lost 5 bases, and 6 bases had no gene match. CDR3 in amino acids: CASSPTSGSRNEQFF. The CDR3 DNA reads TGTGCCAGCAGCCCGACTAGCGGGAGTCGAAATGAGCAGTTCTTC.

The rearrangement joins TRBV29-1 to TRBJ2-1; D is ambiguous. CDR1 and CDR2 from the germline V gene are SQVTM and ANQGSEA. The V end was cut by 5 bases, the J end by 15 bases, with 14 bases between. The length of the CDR3 is 10 residues. As DNA, the CDR3 is TGCAGCGTTTTTGGAGCAGCAGCGTTCTTC. Translating gives CSVFGAAAFF.

The sample holds one count of this clone. This chain links TRBV28 with TRBJ2-7; 11 positions match TRBD1. Trimming removed 5 bases from V and 3 bases from J; junction bases left unmatched: 6. This CDR3 comprises 15 residues. Looked up from germline, CDR1 is MDHEN and CDR2 is SYDVKM. The DNA for the CDR3 is TGTGCCAGCAGTGAACCGGGACAGGGGGGCTACGAGCAGTACTTC. This codes for CASSEPGQGGYEQYF.

The V and J genes are TRBV7-3 and TRBJ2-6; D uncertain. V was cut by 5 bases and J by 2 bases, with 7 bases left in between. Germline V gives CDR1 SGHTA, CDR2 FQGTGA. CDR3 length: 14 residues. CDR3 sequence reads: CASSPQAGANVLTF. In DNA form, the CDR3 reads TGTGCCAGCAGCCCCCAGGCTGGGGCCAACGTCCTGACTTTC.

V gene TRBV30 combines with J gene TRBJ2-3; 10 nucleotides line up with TRBD1. Germline CDR1 reads GTSNPN; CDR2 reads SVGIG (reference sequence). The CDR3 is made up of 14 amino acids. J was trimmed by 8 bases and V by 1 base; bases with no gene match: 6. The CDR3 loop is CAWSGGTGDGTQYF. The DNA of the CDR3 is TGTGCCTGGAGTGGAGGGACAGGGGATGGTACGCAGTATTTT.

The CDR3 DNA sequence: TGCGCCAGCAGCCAAGTCGATTTAGGACTCTCTGGGGCCAACGTCCTGACTTTC. Protein product: CASSQVDLGLSGANVLTF. V and J are TRBV4-1 and TRBJ2-6; a possible D gene is TRBD2 (5 bases). CDR3 length: 18 residues. Trimming removed 1 base at V and 0 bases at J, with 13 bases between. Germline-derived CDR1 and CDR2 are MGHRA and YSYEKL.

Regarding this clone: The junction departs from germline at one end; a sequencing error may be responsible. The rearrangement uses TRBV2 and TRBJ2-7, with D possibly matching TRBD2 (6 bases). CDR1 is SNHLY, CDR2 FYNNEI, per germline. The CDR3 is 12 amino acids. CDR3 sequence (DNA): TGTACCAGCAGAGGAGGGTCCTACGAGCAGTACTTC. Protein product: CTSRGGSYEQYF.

V usage is TRBV19 and J usage is TRBJ2-5; 9 nucleotides line up with TRBD2. With V trimmed by 6 bases and J by 4 bases, 9 bases remained unmatched. The CDR3 covers 15 residues. The germline CDR1 and CDR2 sequences are LNHDA and SQIVND (reference sequence). For the CDR3, the DNA is TGTGCCAGTAGCCTAGCGGGGACTAGCCGAGAGACCCAGTACTTC. Translating gives CASSLAGTSRETQYF. The full variable domain, its missing parts supplied by reference TRBV19 and TRBJ2-5, is DGGITQSPKYLFRKEGQNVTLSCEQNLNHDAMYWYRQDPGQGLRLIYYSQIVNDFQKGDIAEGYSVSREKKESFPLTVTSAQKNPTAFYLCASSLAGTSRETQYFGPGTRLLVL.

In DNA form, the CDR3 reads TGTGCCAGCAGCTCCAGGACTAGCGGGGTCTACGAGCAGTACTTC. Translation: CASSSRTSGVYEQYF. The chain couples TRBV5-4 to TRBJ2-7; 12 nucleotides agree with TRBD2. This CDR3 comprises 15 residues. V was pared by 3 bases and J by 3 bases, with 4 bases of the junction left unmatched. Germline V lookup: CDR1 SGHNT, CDR2 YYREEE (reference sequence).

The V call is TRBV4-1, the J call TRBJ1-6, with D perhaps matching TRBD1 (5 bases). Germline V gene sequence: CDR1 MGHRA, CDR2 YSYEKL. The CDR3 consists of 17 residues. The germline V and J ends were trimmed by 1 base and 2 bases, with 12 bases remaining between them. The CDR3 spells CASSQAVGRAYNSPLHF. CDR3 bases: TGCGCCAGCAGCCAAGCAGTTGGCAGGGCCTATAATTCACCCCTCCACTTT.

In DNA form, the CDR3 reads TGTGCCAGCAGTGGCCTGGGCAGATCCTACGAGCAGTACTTC. Its translation: CASSGLGRSYEQYF. This chain joins TRBV6-1 and TRBJ2-7; D gene uncertain. CDR1 MNHNS and CDR2 SASEGT come from the germline V gene. The CDR3 has 14 amino acids. Trimming took 4 bases from V and 1 from J, leaving 11 bases between them.

The chain has TRBV11-1 and TRBJ2-5, with D hard to call. From germline, CDR1 is SGHAT and CDR2 FQDESV (reference sequence). CDR3 length: 14 residues. V was shortened by 3 bases and J by 4 bases, with 12 bases between the two germline ends. The CDR3 DNA reads TGTGCCAGCAGCTTCCACAGCTCGAGAGAGACCCAGTACTTC. Translated: CASSFHSSRETQYF.

The rearrangement joins TRBV7-3 to TRBJ2-1; perhaps TRBD1 as D (6 bases). Germline V lookup: CDR1 SGHTA, CDR2 FQGTGA. The V gene lost 2 bases and the J gene lost 11 bases, with 10 bases spanning the gap. This CDR3 is built from 12 residues. DNA for the CDR3: TGTGCCAGCAGCTTAGAACAGGGTAAGCAGTTCTTC. Encoded protein: CASSLEQGKQFF.

This chain uses TRBV7-2 with TRBJ2-1, with 14 bases fitting TRBD2. V was pared by 1 base and J by 14 bases, with 10 bases of the junction left unmatched. There are 16 residues in the CDR3. The germline CDR1 and CDR2 sequences are SGHTA and FQGNSA. The CDR3 DNA is TGTGCCAGCAGCTTAGTGGGGACTAGCGGGAGTCCGATTGAGTTCTTC. Encoded protein: CASSLVGTSGSPIEFF.

This clone has a single count. The V gene is TRBV27, the J gene TRBJ2-5, with 8 bases lining up with TRBD2. Germline V CDR1 and CDR2: MNHEY, SMNVEV (reference sequence). The CDR3 loop spans 16 amino acids. Trimming at V came to 0 bases and at J to 1 base, leaving 4 bases not matched to a gene. Written as DNA, the CDR3 is TGTGCCAGCAGTTTATCAGCTAGCGGGTCCCAAGAGACCCAGTACTTC. Residues: CASSLSASGSQETQYF.

V and J are TRBV2 and TRBJ2-7; 11 bases are shared with TRBD2. The CDR3 covers 17 residues. The ends lost 4 bases at V and 9 bases at J; junction bases unmatched: 17. CDR1 SNHLY and CDR2 FYNNEI come from the germline V gene. The CDR3 DNA follows: TGTGCCAGCAGTGGAGGTTCGTGGTTTAGCGGGAGGGCCGCGCAGTACTTC. Protein product: CASSGGSWFSGRAAQYF.

V gene TRBV10-3 combines with J gene TRBJ2-7; 8 positions agree with TRBD1. The CDR3 sequence is 13 residues long. CDR1 and CDR2 (germline): ENHRY, SYGVKD. Losses at the gene ends were 10 bases for V and 6 bases for J; bases not matched to a gene: 11. DNA for the CDR3: TGTGCCACCGGGTCGGGACAGGAAGGCGAGCAGTACTTC. Translated, it gives CATGSGQEGEQYF.

This clone was detected a few times. Other nucleotide sequences from this sample produce the same CDR3. The chain combines TRBV5-1 with TRBJ2-7; 11 nucleotides line up with TRBD2. Germline-derived CDR1 and CDR2 are SGHRS and YFSETQ. With 4 bases clipped from V and 3 bases from J, the junction kept 6 bases outside the gene matches. The CDR3 has 15 residues. CDR3 residues: CASSPTSGSVYEQYF. In DNA, the CDR3 is TGCGCCAGCAGCCCCACTAGCGGGAGCGTCTACGAGCAGTACTTC.

As to this clone: Other DNA sequences in this sample translate to the same CDR3. CDR3 region: CASSIPGQGTDTQYF. CDR3 in DNA: TGTGCCAGTAGTATTCCGGGACAGGGAACAGATACGCAGTATTTT. V usage is TRBV19 and J usage is TRBJ2-3; 9 bases align to TRBD1. From germline, CDR1 is LNHDA and CDR2 SQIVND (reference sequence). The CDR3 spans 15 residues. J gave up 3 bases and V 3 bases, and 4 bases lay outside the gene matches.